This TCR beta chain stems from a study of metastatic and nonmetastatic thyroid tumors. Study in general: Repertoire comparison spanned blood and tumor or nodule tissue of malignant and benign thyroid patients.

Study-level findings and limits: In both blood and tumor samples, TCR beta diversity was reported significantly higher for malignant than benign nodules.

Germline CDR1 and CDR2: DFQATT and SNEGSKA (reference sequence). Trimming took 0 bases from V and 0 from J, leaving 8 bases between them. CDR3 size: 15 residues. Many counts were recorded for this clone. Its target is unknown. Authors' methods: CDR3 differences across clinicopathological groups were used to build a distant-metastasis classifier for papillary thyroid cancer. MiXCR was used by TCRdb to re-call the PCR reads. What appears here as the V and J calls and clone size reflects TCRdb's work, not the paper's. The sample records 20,000 to 25,000 clones, 15% to 18% being singletons. Among the patients, none had received any treatment before thyroid surgery.

V usage is TRBV20-1 and J usage is TRBJ1-4; D is uncertain. The source of this sequence is a female donor with papillary thyroid cancer or a benign thyroid nodule (not recorded which). Some clones in this sample may be carry-over from other donors' samples. What was sequenced was blood. The CDR3, as DNA: TGCAGTGCTAGAGACGGTCGTCCAACTAATGAAAAACTGTTTTTT. As protein: CSARDGRPTNEKLFF.